These 31 T cell receptor beta chains share one sample of origin, sequenced in a study of cytomegalovirus exposure and HLA in healthy donors. Researchers ran the PCR with 60 Vbeta and 13 Jbeta primers. Data came from immunoSEQ multiplex PCR; TCRdb stores just in-frame clones and leaves some out. The listing contains under 150,000 clones. Sequenced sample: PBMCs. The receptors come from a man between 40 and 49 years old in good health and CMV-seronegative.

The rearrangement joins TRBV9 to TRBJ2-1, with a possible D match to TRBD2 (6 bases). The CDR3 totals 14 residues. The germline gives CDR1 SGDLS, CDR2 YYNGEE. The V gene lost 1 base and the J gene lost 9 bases, with 14 bases spanning the gap. CDR3 bases: TGTGCCAGCAGCGTAAACAACGCCGGGGGTGAGCAGTTCTTC. Its protein product is CASSVNNAGGEQFF.

The chain employs TRBV9 and TRBJ2-7; TRBD2 matches 12 bases. Germline V lookup: CDR1 SGDLS, CDR2 YYNGEE. The V and J ends lost 0 bases and 2 bases, in that order; junction bases with no gene match: 0. The CDR3 consists of 15 residues. CDR3 amino acids: CASSVGLAGAYEQYF. The CDR3 nucleotides are TGTGCCAGCAGCGTAGGACTAGCGGGGGCCTACGAGCAGTACTTC.

The J gene is TRBJ1-5, the V gene TRBV27; D possibly corresponds to TRBD1 (5 bases). Germline V gene lookup returns CDR1 MNHEY and CDR2 SMNVEV (reference sequence). V was clipped by 4 bases and J by 0 bases, with 10 bases between them. The CDR3 loop spans 15 amino acids. The CDR3 here is CASSSYRNSNQPQHF. CDR3 DNA sequence: TGTGCCAGCAGTTCGTACAGGAATAGCAATCAGCCCCAGCATTTT.

The V gene is TRBV7-2, the J gene TRBJ2-5; TRBD2 is a possible D gene (5 bases). The CDR3 extends over 13 amino acids. Germline CDR1 reads SGHTA; CDR2 reads FQGNSA. Between the trimmed V and J ends, which lost 1 base and 5 bases, there was a span of 8 bases. CDR3 nucleotides: TGTGCCAGCAGCTTAGGTAGGAGGGAGACCCAGTACTTC. Protein sequence: CASSLGRRETQYF.

CDR3: CASSLPQGSYGYTF. In DNA form, the CDR3 reads TGTGCCAGCAGTTTACCCCAGGGATCCTATGGCTACACCTTC. The gene calls are TRBV28 and TRBJ1-2; tentative D call: TRBD1 (5 bases). From germline, CDR1 is MDHEN and CDR2 SYDVKM. V lost 2 bases to trimming and J lost 4 bases, with 11 bases between them. There are 14 residues in the CDR3.

The rearrangement joins TRBV2 to TRBJ1-2; no clear D gene. The germline V gene has CDR1 SNHLY and CDR2 FYNNEI. This CDR3 contains 15 residues. V lost 2 bases to trimming and J lost 8 bases, with 18 bases between them. DNA of the CDR3: TGTGCCAGCAGTGAAATTGAGTGGGTAGCGGTGGGCTACACCTTC. As protein: CASSEIEWVAVGYTF.

As for this clone: Other DNA sequences in the same sample also yield this CDR3. The V call is TRBV9, the J call TRBJ2-2; the D gene is possibly TRBD1 (6 bases). The CDR3 is made up of 15 amino acids. Germline values: CDR1 SGDLS, CDR2 YYNGEE. Trimming pared 0 bases from V and 2 bases from J, leaving 8 bases between. The CDR3, as DNA: TGTGCCAGCAGCGTAGGGACAGTAAACACCGGGGAGCTGTTTTTT. This codes for CASSVGTVNTGELFF.

The genes are TRBV7-6 and TRBJ2-3; 11 nucleotides match TRBD2. In germline, CDR1 is SGHVS, CDR2 FNYEAQ. J lost 0 bases, V lost 6 bases, and 5 bases had no gene match. This CDR3 comprises 16 residues. CDR3: CASSSTSGESTDTQYF. The DNA for the CDR3 is TGTGCCAGCAGTTCGACTAGCGGGGAAAGCACAGATACGCAGTATTTT.

The chain combines TRBV6-5 with TRBJ1-2; unclear D gene. The CDR3 sequence is 15 residues long. Germline V gives CDR1 MNHEY, CDR2 SVGAGI. V dropped 0 bases and J dropped 0 bases, with 8 bases sitting between them. The CDR3 loop is CASSYSGSTNYGYTF. CDR3 in DNA: TGTGCCAGCAGTTACTCGGGCAGCACTAACTATGGCTACACCTTC.

The chain uses TRBV7-3 and TRBJ2-2, with D possibly being TRBD1 (5 bases). With 2 bases removed from V and 4 bases from J, the gap between germline ends came to 14 bases. CDR3 length equals 16 residues. Germline CDR1 is SGHTA and CDR2 is FQGTGA. CDR3 protein: CASSLYVTEPTGELFF. The CDR3 DNA follows: TGTGCCAGCAGCTTATATGTGACAGAGCCCACCGGGGAGCTGTTTTTT.

The J gene is TRBJ2-2, the V gene TRBV13; tentative D call: TRBD2 (5 bases). In germline, CDR1 is PRHDT, CDR2 FYEKMQ (reference sequence). V was cut by 8 bases and J by 1 base, with 8 bases left in between. The CDR3 extends over 13 amino acids. The CDR3 loop is CASRTENTGELFF. The CDR3 DNA is TGTGCCAGCCGGACTGAGAACACCGGGGAGCTGTTTTTT.

The gene calls are TRBV27 and TRBJ2-7, with 10 bases matching TRBD1. V lost 5 bases and J lost 2; bases outside the gene matches: 6. Germline CDR1 reads MNHEY; CDR2 reads SMNVEV (reference sequence). The length of the CDR3 is 15 residues. CDR3 nucleotide sequence: TGTGCCAGCAGTGACCGGGACAGGGGAACCTACGAGCAGTACTTC. It yields the protein CASSDRDRGTYEQYF.

The CDR3 DNA reads as TGTGCCGTGGGGATCGGACAGACAAATAGCAATCAGCCCCAGCATTTT. This codes for CAVGIGQTNSNQPQHF. This chain uses TRBV19 with TRBJ1-5, with D possibly matching TRBD1 (6 bases). Germline V gene lookup returns CDR1 LNHDA and CDR2 SQIVND (reference sequence). This CDR3 region has 16 residues. The ends were cut back, 11 bases at V and 0 bases at J, with 20 bases in the middle.

The J gene is TRBJ2-2, the V gene TRBV2, with 7 bases identical to TRBD1. This CDR3 comprises 15 residues. Germline assignment: CDR1 SNHLY and CDR2 FYNNEI. The J segment lost 1 base and the V segment lost 4 bases, leaving 3 bases of the junction unmatched. This CDR3 reads CASSGDRVNTGELFF. The CDR3 DNA sequence: TGTGCCAGCAGTGGGGACAGAGTGAACACCGGGGAGCTGTTTTTT.

The chain employs TRBV7-9 and TRBJ1-4, with 7 nucleotides matching TRBD1. Germline lookup yields CDR1 SEHNR and CDR2 FQNEAQ (reference sequence). With V trimmed by 3 bases and J by 5 bases, 6 bases remained unmatched. The CDR3 is 15 residues long. DNA for the CDR3: TGTGCCAGCAGCTTGACACAGGGGACGAATGAAAAACTGTTTTTT. This encodes CASSLTQGTNEKLFF.

The chain employs TRBV7-2 and TRBJ2-7; TRBD1 aligns across 7 bases. With 5 bases clipped from V and 3 bases from J, the junction kept 4 bases outside the gene matches. The CDR3 consists of 13 residues. Germline V gene sequence: CDR1 SGHTA, CDR2 FQGNSA. The CDR3 protein is CASSEGQHYEQYF. The CDR3 DNA reads TGTGCCAGCAGCGAGGGACAGCACTACGAGCAGTACTTC.

The CDR3: CASSFSGTANYGYTF. The DNA of the CDR3 is TGTGCCAGCAGTTTTTCCGGGACAGCAAACTATGGCTACACCTTC. The chain recombines TRBV6-5 with TRBJ1-2, with 7 nucleotides matching TRBD1. V shed 4 bases, J shed 2 bases, and the junction held 7 bases outside the gene matches. Germline lookup yields CDR1 MNHEY and CDR2 SVGAGI. The CDR3 is 15 residues long.

The V and J genes are TRBV4-1 and TRBJ2-7, with 7 positions matching TRBD2. The CDR3 totals 15 residues. Germline V gives CDR1 MGHRA, CDR2 YSYEKL. The trim removed 3 bases at V and 2 bases at J, leaving 7 bases unmatched. The CDR3 nucleotides read TGCGCCAGCAGCCAGGCCGGTACTAGCGCCTACGAGCAGTACTTC. This codes for CASSQAGTSAYEQYF.

The genes are TRBV5-6 and TRBJ1-1; D ambiguous. V lost 3 bases and J lost 10, with 13 bases in between. Germline CDR1 is SGHDT and CDR2 is YYEEEE. CDR3 length: 12 residues. The CDR3 protein is CASSSPVPGAFF. CDR3 DNA sequence: TGTGCCAGCAGCTCCCCAGTGCCTGGAGCTTTCTTT. Supplemented by reference TRBV5-6 and TRBJ1-1, the full variable domain reads DAGVTQSPTHLIKTRGQQVTLRCSPKSGHDTVSWYQQALGQGPQFIFQYYEEEERQRGNFPDRFSGHQFPNYSSELNVNALLLGDSALYLCASSSPVPGAFFGQGTRLTVV.

The CDR3: CASSETSAGTGGMAGELFF. DNA of the CDR3: TGTGCCAGCAGTGAAACCTCTGCCGGGACAGGGGGCATGGCCGGGGAGCTGTTTTTT. This sequence joins TRBV2 and TRBJ2-2, with 12 bases identical to TRBD1. This CDR3 has 19 residues. J gave up 6 bases and V 2 bases, and 13 bases lay outside the gene matches. Germline V gives CDR1 SNHLY, CDR2 FYNNEI.

The chain couples TRBV5-5 to TRBJ1-1, with D perhaps matching TRBD1 (6 bases). This CDR3 is 15 amino acids long. Germline CDR1 SGHKS, CDR2 YYEKEE (reference sequence). Trimming shortened V by 0 bases and J by 5 bases, and 14 bases separated the two germline ends. The CDR3 DNA is TGTGCCAGCAGCTTGGCGGGGGGACATAGGACTGAAGCTTTCTTT. Protein: CASSLAGGHRTEAFF.

The rearrangement joins TRBV9 to TRBJ2-3, with a tentative D call TRBD1 (6 bases). Trimming took 4 bases from V and 2 from J, leaving 11 bases between them. Germline CDR1 is SGDLS and CDR2 is YYNGEE. The CDR3 contains 14 residues. The CDR3 loop is CASSPGQITDTQYF. DNA of the CDR3: TGTGCCAGCAGCCCCGGACAGATCACAGATACGCAGTATTTT.

This chain uses TRBV5-1 with TRBJ2-7; 8 bases line up with TRBD1. The trim removed 4 bases at V and 4 bases at J, leaving 7 bases unmatched. This CDR3 is 14 amino acids long. The germline CDR1 and CDR2 sequences are SGHRS and YFSETQ. The CDR3 reads CASSRGQGPYEQYF. The DNA of the CDR3 is TGCGCCAGCAGCCGCGGACAGGGTCCTTACGAGCAGTACTTC.

The V gene is TRBV4-3, the J gene TRBJ2-7; the D gene is possibly TRBD1 (5 bases). Germline-derived CDR1 and CDR2 are LGHNA and YSLEER. The CDR3 contains 14 residues. Between the trimmed V and J ends, which lost 0 bases and 6 bases, there was a span of 12 bases. The CDR3 DNA reads as TGCGCCAGCAGCCAAGATCCAGGGCTGAGCGAGCAGTACTTC. Its protein is CASSQDPGLSEQYF.

The chain employs TRBV9 and TRBJ2-7; D might be TRBD1 (6 bases). The ends were cut back, 3 bases at V and 6 bases at J, with 19 bases in the middle. CDR1 is SGDLS and CDR2 is YYNGEE in the germline V gene. CDR3 size: 15 residues. The CDR3 nucleotides read TGTGCCAGCAGCGCCCAAGATTGGGGCAGGGGCGAGCAGTACTTC. It is translated as CASSAQDWGRGEQYF.

The chain carries TRBV6-1 and TRBJ1-2; D possibly corresponds to TRBD1 (6 bases). In germline, CDR1 is MNHNS, CDR2 SASEGT. V lost 0 bases and J lost 8, with 10 bases in between. CDR3 length: 13 amino acids. The CDR3 DNA reads as TGTGCCAGCAGTGAAGCGGGGGGGCTAGGCTACACCTTC. Its protein is CASSEAGGLGYTF.

In DNA form, the CDR3 reads TGCGCCAGCAGCTCCGCCACACCTCAGATTAGCGAGACCCAGTACTTC. It encodes CASSSATPQISETQYF. This chain uses TRBV5-1 with TRBJ2-5; D call uncertain. Germline loops: CDR1 SGHRS, CDR2 YFSETQ. This CDR3 is 16 amino acids long. The V gene lost 3 bases and the J gene lost 5 bases, with 20 bases spanning the gap.

The J gene is TRBJ2-5, the V gene TRBV5-6; tentative D call: TRBD1 (5 bases). Per germline, CDR1 SGHDT and CDR2 YYEEEE. Deletions cut 0 bases from V and 1 base from J, with 7 bases between. The length of the CDR3 is 14 residues. The CDR3 sequence is CASSLGQPQETQYF. CDR3 in DNA: TGTGCCAGCAGCTTGGGACAGCCCCAAGAGACCCAGTACTTC. The whole variable domain, remainder taken from reference TRBV5-6 and TRBJ2-5, is DAGVTQSPTHLIKTRGQQVTLRCSPKSGHDTVSWYQQALGQGPQFIFQYYEEEERQRGNFPDRFSGHQFPNYSSELNVNALLLGDSALYLCASSLGQPQETQYFGPGTRLLVL.

The V call is TRBV4-1, the J call TRBJ2-7; the match to TRBD1 covers 10 bases. Germline assignment: CDR1 MGHRA and CDR2 YSYEKL. The CDR3 is 15 residues long. J lost 11 bases, V lost 3 bases, and 13 bases had no gene match. CDR3 coding DNA: TGCGCCAGCAGCCAGCCTGGTGGACAGGGGGATGAGGAGTACTTC. Its translation is CASSQPGGQGDEEYF.

J is TRBJ2-3 and V is TRBV4-2, with TRBD2 matching 7 bases. Germline values: CDR1 LGHNA, CDR2 YNFKEQ. This CDR3 is built from 16 residues. J was trimmed by 4 bases and V by 2 bases; bases with no gene match: 9. CDR3 amino acids: CASSQPGDGGADTQYF. CDR3 in DNA: TGTGCCAGCAGCCAACCTGGGGATGGGGGGGCAGATACGCAGTATTTT.

V usage is TRBV5-1 and J usage is TRBJ2-2, with unresolved D. Germline V gene lookup returns CDR1 SGHRS and CDR2 YFSETQ. The CDR3 spans 15 residues. V gave up 0 bases and J gave up 5 bases, with 11 bases separating them. The CDR3: CASSLVQISTGELFF. In DNA form, the CDR3 reads TGCGCCAGCAGCTTGGTTCAGATAAGTACCGGGGAGCTGTTTTTT.